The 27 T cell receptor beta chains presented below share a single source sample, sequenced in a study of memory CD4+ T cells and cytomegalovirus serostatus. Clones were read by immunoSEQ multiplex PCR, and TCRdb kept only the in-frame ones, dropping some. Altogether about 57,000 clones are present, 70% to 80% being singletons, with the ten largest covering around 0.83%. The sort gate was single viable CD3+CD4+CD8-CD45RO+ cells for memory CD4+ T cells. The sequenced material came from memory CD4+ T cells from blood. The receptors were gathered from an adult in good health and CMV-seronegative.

The DNA for the CDR3 is TGTGCCAGCACCTTAGCGGGTAGGGGGAGAAACACCGGGGAGCTGTTTTTT. This translates into CASTLAGRGRNTGELFF. The gene calls are TRBV28 and TRBJ2-2; D might be TRBD2 (7 bases). Germline CDR1 MDHEN, CDR2 SYDVKM. Trimming cost V 7 bases and J 2 bases, with 20 bases left between them. This CDR3 is built from 17 residues.

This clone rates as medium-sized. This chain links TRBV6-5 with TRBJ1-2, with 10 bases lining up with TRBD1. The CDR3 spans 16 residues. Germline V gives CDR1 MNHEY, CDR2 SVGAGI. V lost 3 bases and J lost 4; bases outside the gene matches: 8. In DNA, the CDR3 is TGTGCCAGCAGTTATATAAGGACAGGGGGTAGCTATGGCTACACCTTC. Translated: CASSYIRTGGSYGYTF.

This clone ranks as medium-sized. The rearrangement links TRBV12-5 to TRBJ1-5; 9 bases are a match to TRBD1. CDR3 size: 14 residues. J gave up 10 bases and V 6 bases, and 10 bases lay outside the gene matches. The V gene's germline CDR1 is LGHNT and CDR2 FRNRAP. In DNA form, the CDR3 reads TGTGCTAGTGGCCTGGACAGGGGACTTGGACCCCAGCATTTT. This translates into CASGLDRGLGPQHF. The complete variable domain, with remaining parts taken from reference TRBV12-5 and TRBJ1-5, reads DARVTQTPRHKVTEMGQEVTMRCQPILGHNTVFWYRQTMMQGLELLAYFRNRAPLDDSGMPKDRFSAEMPDATLATLKIQPSEPRDSAVYFCASGLDRGLGPQHFGDGTRLSIL.

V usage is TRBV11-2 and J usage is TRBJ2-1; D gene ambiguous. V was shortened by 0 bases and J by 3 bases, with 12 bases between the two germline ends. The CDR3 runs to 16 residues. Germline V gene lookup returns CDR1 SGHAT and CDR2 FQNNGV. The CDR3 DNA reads TGTGCCAGCAGCTTAGAGCGGCTTAGGATCTACAATGAGCAGTTCTTC. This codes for CASSLERLRIYNEQFF.

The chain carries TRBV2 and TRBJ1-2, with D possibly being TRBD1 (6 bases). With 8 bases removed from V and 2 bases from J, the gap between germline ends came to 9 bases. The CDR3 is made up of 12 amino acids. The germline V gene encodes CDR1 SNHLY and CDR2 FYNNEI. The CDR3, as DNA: TGTGCCAGCGAGGACAGCAACTATGGCTACACCTTC. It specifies CASEDSNYGYTF. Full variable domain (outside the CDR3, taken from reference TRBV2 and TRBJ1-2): EPEVTQTPSHQVTQMGQEVILRCVPISNHLYFYWYRQILGQKVEFLVSFYNNEISEKSEIFDDQFSVERPDGSNFTLKIRSTKLEDSAMYFCASEDSNYGYTFGSGTRLTVV.

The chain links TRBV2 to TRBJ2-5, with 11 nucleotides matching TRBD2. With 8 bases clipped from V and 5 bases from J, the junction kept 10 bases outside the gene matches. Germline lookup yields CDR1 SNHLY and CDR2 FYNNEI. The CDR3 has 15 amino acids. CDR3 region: CASRPLAGGPETQYF. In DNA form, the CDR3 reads TGTGCCAGCCGTCCCCTAGCGGGAGGACCGGAGACCCAGTACTTC.

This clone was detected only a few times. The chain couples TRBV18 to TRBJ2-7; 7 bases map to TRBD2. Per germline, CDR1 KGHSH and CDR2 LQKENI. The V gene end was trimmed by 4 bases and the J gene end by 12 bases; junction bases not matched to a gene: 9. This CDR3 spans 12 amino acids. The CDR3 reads CASSLQSGDAYF. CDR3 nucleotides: TGTGCCAGCTCACTTCAGAGCGGGGATGCGTACTTC. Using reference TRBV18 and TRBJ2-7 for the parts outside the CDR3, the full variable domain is NAGVMQNPRHLVRRRGQEARLRCSPMKGHSHVYWYRQLPEEGLKFMVYLQKENIIDESGMPKERFSAEFPKEGPSILRIQQVVRGDSAAYFCASSLQSGDAYFGPGTRLTVT.

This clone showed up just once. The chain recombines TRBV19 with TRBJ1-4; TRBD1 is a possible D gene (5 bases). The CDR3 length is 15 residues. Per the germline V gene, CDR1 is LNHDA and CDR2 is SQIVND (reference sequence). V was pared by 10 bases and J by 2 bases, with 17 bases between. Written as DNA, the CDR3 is TGTGCCACTAGGGACCCAGGGAGCACTAATGAAAAACTGTTTTTT. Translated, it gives CATRDPGSTNEKLFF.

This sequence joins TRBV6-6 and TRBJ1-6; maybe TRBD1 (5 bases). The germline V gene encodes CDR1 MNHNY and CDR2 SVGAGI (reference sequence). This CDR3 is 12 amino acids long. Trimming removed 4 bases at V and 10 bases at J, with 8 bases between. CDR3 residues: CASSLGESPLHF. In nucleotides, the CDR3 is TGTGCCAGCAGTTTGGGGGAGTCACCCCTCCACTTT.

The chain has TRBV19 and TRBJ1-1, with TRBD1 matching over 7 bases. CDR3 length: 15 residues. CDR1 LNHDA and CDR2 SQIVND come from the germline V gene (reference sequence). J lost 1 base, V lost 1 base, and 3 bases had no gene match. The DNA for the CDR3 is TGTGCCAGTAGTATAGCCAACAGGGGGAACACTGAAGCTTTCTTT. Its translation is CASSIANRGNTEAFF.

CDR3 nucleotides: TGTGCCAGCCGGAGAACAGCGGGTGAAGCTTTCTTT. Its translation: CASRRTAGEAFF. The chain is built from TRBV6-5 and TRBJ1-1; no definite D call. There are 12 residues in the CDR3. Trimming cost V 8 bases and J 7 bases, with 14 bases left between them. The germline CDR1 and CDR2 sequences are MNHEY and SVGAGI.

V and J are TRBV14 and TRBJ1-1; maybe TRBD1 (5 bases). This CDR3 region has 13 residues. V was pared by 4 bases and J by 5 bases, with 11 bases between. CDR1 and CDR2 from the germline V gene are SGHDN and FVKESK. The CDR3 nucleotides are TGTGCCAGCAGCCTCGACAGAGCTACTGAAGCTTTCTTT. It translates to CASSLDRATEAFF.

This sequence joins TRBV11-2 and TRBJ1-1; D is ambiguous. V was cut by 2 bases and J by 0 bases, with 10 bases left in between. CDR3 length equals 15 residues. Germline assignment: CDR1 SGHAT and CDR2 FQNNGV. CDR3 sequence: CASSLYTGMNTEAFF. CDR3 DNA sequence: TGTGCCAGCAGCTTATATACGGGCATGAACACTGAAGCTTTCTTT.

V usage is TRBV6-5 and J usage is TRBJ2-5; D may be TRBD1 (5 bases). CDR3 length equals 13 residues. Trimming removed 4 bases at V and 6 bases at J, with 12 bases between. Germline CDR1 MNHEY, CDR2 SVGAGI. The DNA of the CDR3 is TGTGCCAGCAGTTTGCCCCAGGGCAAGACCCAGTACTTC. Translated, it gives CASSLPQGKTQYF.

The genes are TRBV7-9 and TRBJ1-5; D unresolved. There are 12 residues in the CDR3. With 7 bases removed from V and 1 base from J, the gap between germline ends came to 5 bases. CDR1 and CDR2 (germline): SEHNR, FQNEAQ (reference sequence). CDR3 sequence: CASTDSNQPQHF. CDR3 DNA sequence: TGTGCCAGCACGGACAGCAATCAGCCCCAGCATTTT.

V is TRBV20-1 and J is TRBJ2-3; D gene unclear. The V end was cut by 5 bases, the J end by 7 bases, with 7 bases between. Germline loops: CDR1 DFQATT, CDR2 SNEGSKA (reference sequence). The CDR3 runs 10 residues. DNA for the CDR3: TGCAGTGCTGCGGAGAATACGCAGTATTTT. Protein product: CSAAENTQYF.

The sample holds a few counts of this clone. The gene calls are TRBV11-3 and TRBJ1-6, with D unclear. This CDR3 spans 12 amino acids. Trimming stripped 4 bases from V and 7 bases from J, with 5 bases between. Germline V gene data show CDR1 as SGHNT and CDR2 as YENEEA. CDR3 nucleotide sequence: TGTGCCAGCAGCTCCGGGAATTCACCCCTCCACTTT. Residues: CASSSGNSPLHF.

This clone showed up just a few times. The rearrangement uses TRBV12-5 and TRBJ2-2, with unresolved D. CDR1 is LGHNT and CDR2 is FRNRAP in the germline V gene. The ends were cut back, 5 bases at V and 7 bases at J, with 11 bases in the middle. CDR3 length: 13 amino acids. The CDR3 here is CASGPLGRGELFF. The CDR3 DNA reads TGTGCTAGTGGTCCCCTTGGCCGCGGGGAGCTGTTTTTT.

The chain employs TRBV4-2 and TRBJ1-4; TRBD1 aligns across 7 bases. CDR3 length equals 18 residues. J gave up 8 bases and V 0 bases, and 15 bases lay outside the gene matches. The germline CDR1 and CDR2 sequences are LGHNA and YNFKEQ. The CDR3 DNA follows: TGTGCCAGCAGCCAAGATTTAGCCAGGGGGGGCCTAGGAGAAAAACTGTTTTTT. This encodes CASSQDLARGGLGEKLFF.

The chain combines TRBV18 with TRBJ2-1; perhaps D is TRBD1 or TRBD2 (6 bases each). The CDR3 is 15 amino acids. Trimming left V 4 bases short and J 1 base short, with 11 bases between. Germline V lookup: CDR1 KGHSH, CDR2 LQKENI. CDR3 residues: CASSLGGQSYNEQFF. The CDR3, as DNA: TGTGCCAGCTCACTGGGGGGACAATCCTACAATGAGCAGTTCTTC.

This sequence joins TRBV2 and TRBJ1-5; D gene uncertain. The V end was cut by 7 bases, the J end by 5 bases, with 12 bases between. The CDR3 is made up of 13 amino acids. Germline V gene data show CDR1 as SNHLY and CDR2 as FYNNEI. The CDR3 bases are TGTGCCAGCACGGGTGACGTAGATCAGCCCCAGCATTTT. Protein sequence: CASTGDVDQPQHF.

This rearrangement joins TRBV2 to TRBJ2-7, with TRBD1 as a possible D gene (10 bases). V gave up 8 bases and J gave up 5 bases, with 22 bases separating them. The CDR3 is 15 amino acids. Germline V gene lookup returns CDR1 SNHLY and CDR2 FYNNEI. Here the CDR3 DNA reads TGTGCCAGCGGACAGGGGGGGCTAGCGGGAAACGAGCAGTACTTC. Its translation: CASGQGGLAGNEQYF.

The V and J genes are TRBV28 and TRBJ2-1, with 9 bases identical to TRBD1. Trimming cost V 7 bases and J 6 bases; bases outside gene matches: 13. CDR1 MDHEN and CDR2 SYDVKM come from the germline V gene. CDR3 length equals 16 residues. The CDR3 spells CASISTRATGGNEQFF. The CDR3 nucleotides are TGTGCCAGCATCTCGACTCGGGCGACAGGGGGCAATGAGCAGTTCTTC.

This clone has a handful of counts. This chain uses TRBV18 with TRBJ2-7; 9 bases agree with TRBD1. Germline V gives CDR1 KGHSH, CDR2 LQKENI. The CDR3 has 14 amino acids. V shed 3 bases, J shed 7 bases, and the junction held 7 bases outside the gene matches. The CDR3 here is CASSPGQGPGEQYF. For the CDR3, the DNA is TGTGCCAGCTCACCGGGACAGGGCCCGGGAGAGCAGTACTTC.

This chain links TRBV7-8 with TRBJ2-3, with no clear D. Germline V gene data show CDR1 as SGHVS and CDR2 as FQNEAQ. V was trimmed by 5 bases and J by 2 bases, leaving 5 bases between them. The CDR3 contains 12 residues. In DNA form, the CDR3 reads TGTGCCAGCAGCGCACACACAGATACGCAGTATTTT. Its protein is CASSAHTDTQYF.

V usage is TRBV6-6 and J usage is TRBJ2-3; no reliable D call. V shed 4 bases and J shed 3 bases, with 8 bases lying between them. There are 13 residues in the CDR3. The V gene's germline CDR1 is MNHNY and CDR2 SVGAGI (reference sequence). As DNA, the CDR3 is TGTGCCAGCAGTTTTCGTCGGACAGATACGCAGTATTTT. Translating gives CASSFRRTDTQYF.

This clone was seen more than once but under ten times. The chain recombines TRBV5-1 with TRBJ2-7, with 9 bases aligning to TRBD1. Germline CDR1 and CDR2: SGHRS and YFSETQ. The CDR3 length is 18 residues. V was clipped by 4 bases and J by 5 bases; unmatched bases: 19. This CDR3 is CASSAGQGILEFGNEQYF. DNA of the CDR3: TGCGCCAGCAGCGCGGGACAGGGTATCTTGGAGTTCGGGAACGAGCAGTACTTC.